Listed below are T cell receptor beta chains from one sample, sequenced in a study of circulating CD8 cells and anti-PD-1 response in melanoma. TCRdb used MiXCR to reprocess the reads, holding one entry per CDR3 protein. Altogether 150 to 200 distinct CDR3 sequences are present, more than 8% being singletons, with the ten largest covering approximately 63%. Sequencing was performed on CD8+ T cells from PBMCs, taken at baseline or after one month of anti-PD-1 therapy (not recorded which). Source of these receptors: a human donor with melanoma. CDR3s include the opening cysteine and the closing phenylalanine or tryptophan. A D gene is named only where the DNA matches it firmly. Some rows mark clone size as missing; the rest say once, few, many or name a class of expanded clone.

large	TRBV4-1	TRBD2	TRBJ2-7	TGCGCCAGCAGCCACTTAGCGGGAGGCCTGTACGAGCAGTACTTC	CASSHLAGGLYEQYF
medium-sized	TRBV27	.	TRBJ2-7	TGTGCCAGCAGTTTCACTTCTGTAGGGGAGCAGTACTTC	CASSFTSVGEQYF
medium-sized	TRBV28	.	TRBJ2-7	TGTGCCAGCAGTACAGGAGTACACAGGGCCCGCGAAGACGAGCAGTACTTC	CASSTGVHRAREDEQYF
large	TRBV27	TRBD1	TRBJ2-7	TGTGCCAGCAGTTTAGATGGACAGGGCGCCTCCTACGAGCAGTACTTC	CASSLDGQGASYEQYF
hyperexpanded	TRBV7-3	TRBD1	TRBJ2-7	TGTGCCAGCATCGGCGAACCGGGACAGGGAGGCTACGAGCAGTACTTC	CASIGEPGQGGYEQYF
medium-sized	TRBV3-1	.	TRBJ2-7	TGTGCCAGCAGCCAAGATAACAGCTACGAGCAGTACTTC	CASSQDNSYEQYF
large	TRBV25-1	.	TRBJ1-1	TGTGCCAGCAGTACCCTAGGACGGGACACTGAAGCTTTCTTT	CASSTLGRDTEAFF
large	TRBV29-1	TRBD1	TRBJ2-7	TGCAGCGTTGAACCGGGACAGGGGGAGTACGAGCAGTACTTC	CSVEPGQGEYEQYF
large	TRBV28	TRBD1	TRBJ1-1	TGTGCCAGCAGGACAGGGGTTGCGGAAGGTGAAGCTTTCTTT	CASRTGVAEGEAFF
large	TRBV27	TRBD2	TRBJ2-7	TGTGCCAGCAGTTCACTAGCGGGAGTCTACGAGCAGTACTTC	CASSSLAGVYEQYF
.	TRBV6-6	.	TRBJ1-5	TGCGCCAGCAGTTACTGGGGGGCTGGCAAGCAGCCCCGGCATTTT	CASSYWGAGKQPRHF
large	TRBV4-1	TRBD1	TRBJ1-4	TGCGCCAGCAGCCAAGAGCCCGACAGGGATGAAAAACTGTTTTTT	CASSQEPDRDEKLFF
medium-sized	TRBV20-1	TRBD1	TRBJ2-1	TGCAGTGCTTGGACAGGGGCTCCCTACAATGAGCAGTTCTTC	CSAWTGAPYNEQFF
large	TRBV27	TRBD2	TRBJ2-5	TGTGCCAGCAGCCAAGGACTAGCGGGGCTCCAAGAGACCCAGTACTTC	CASSQGLAGLQETQYF
hyperexpanded	TRBV27	.	TRBJ2-5	TGTGCCAGCAGTTTAGGATCAGGATTTGCGACCCAGTACTTC	CASSLGSGFATQYF
few	TRBV7-8	TRBD2	TRBJ2-7	TGTGCCAGCAGCTTAGCCACTGGGACTAGCGGGCCTTGGAGCTACGAGCAGTACTTC	CASSLATGTSGPWSYEQYF
medium-sized	TRBV28	.	TRBJ2-2	TGTGCCAGCAGCGCTTGGGCGGCCCCGAACACCGGGGAGCTGTTTTTT	CASSAWAAPNTGELFF
medium-sized	TRBV28	.	TRBJ2-7	TGTGCCAGCAGTTCCATCGAGGGCCGGTCGGAAGAGCAGTACTTC	CASSSIEGRSEEQYF